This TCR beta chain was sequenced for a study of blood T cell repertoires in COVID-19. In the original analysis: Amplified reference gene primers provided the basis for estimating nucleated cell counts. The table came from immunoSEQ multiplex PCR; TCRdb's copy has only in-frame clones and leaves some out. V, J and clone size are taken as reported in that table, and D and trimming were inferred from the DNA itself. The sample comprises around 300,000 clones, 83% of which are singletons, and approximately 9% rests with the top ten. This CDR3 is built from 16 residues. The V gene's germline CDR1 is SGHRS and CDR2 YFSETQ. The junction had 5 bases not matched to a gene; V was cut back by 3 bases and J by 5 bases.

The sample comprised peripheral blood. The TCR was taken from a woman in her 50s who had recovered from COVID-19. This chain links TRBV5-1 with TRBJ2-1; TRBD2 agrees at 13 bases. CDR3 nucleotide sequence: TGCGCCAGCAGCTCTGGGGGGACTAGCGGGGACAATGAGCAGTTCTTC. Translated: CASSSGGTSGDNEQFF.